This T cell receptor beta chain comes out of a study of blood T cell repertoires in COVID-19. Study at large: PBMCs, B-cell-depleted T cells, or T cells were the source of the cDNA or gDNA that made up the material.

Clinical history as reported by participants underpinned cohort assignment. The V and J ends lost 2 bases and 8 bases respectively, with 16 bases between them. Germline-derived CDR1 and CDR2 are MDHEN and SYDVKM. The CDR3 covers 15 residues. Method: immunoSEQ multiplex PCR; TCRdb's copy keeps in-frame clones and lacks some. The sample carries 200,000 to 250,000 clones, over 75% recorded once. The sequenced sample was PBMCs or T cells enriched from blood (not recorded which). The receptor was isolated from a woman aged 40 to 50 with acute COVID-19. J is TRBJ1-5 and V is TRBV28; D is ambiguous. The CDR3 sequence is CASSLGGTQVKPQHF. DNA for the CDR3: TGTGCCAGCAGTTTAGGTGGCACCCAGGTCAAGCCCCAGCATTTT. The whole variable domain, filled in from reference TRBV28 and TRBJ1-5, reads DVKVTQSSRYLVKRTGEKVFLECVQDMDHENMFWYRQDPGLGLRLIYFSYDVKMKEKGDIPEGYSVSREKKERFSLILESASTNQTSMYLCASSLGGTQVKPQHFGDGTRLSIL.